This T cell receptor (beta chain) was recovered during a study of T-cell reconstitution after alpha-beta-depleted transplantation in children. This clonotype was observed many times. Unique molecular identifiers featured in how the TCRbeta library was prepared. One entry per CDR3 protein results from TCRdb running MiXCR on the PCR reads. The data contain approximately 240,000 distinct CDR3 sequences, 7.5% to 10% of them singletons. CDR3 size: 15 residues. Germline loops: CDR1 MNHNS, CDR2 SASEGT. The V end lost 5 bases, the J end lost 0 bases, and 12 bases lay between the germline ends. Sequencing was performed on PBMCs from the stem cell graft donor, taken from the stem cell graft. The TCR originated in a human donor who donated a stem cell graft to a child with SCID. This chain joins TRBV6-1 and TRBJ2-3; D might be TRBD2 (6 bases). The CDR3 loop is CASSQRAPSTDTQYF. CDR3 nucleotide sequence: TGTGCCAGCAGTCAGCGGGCACCTAGCACAGATACGCAGTATTTT.